The subject of this entry is one T cell receptor beta chain. Its target is not known. Unmatched junction bases numbered 9, after V lost 5 bases and J lost 6 bases. The germline V gene has CDR1 MNHEY and CDR2 SVGAGI. The CDR3 is made up of 15 amino acids. The sample belongs to a study of shared clonotypes between healthy human individuals. Researchers partitioned CD4+ cells into CD45RA+ naive and CD45RA-negative memory subsets. The method was immunoSEQ multiplex PCR; TCRdb's version includes in-frame clones alone and lacks a portion of them. The repertoire has about 660,000 clones, about 74% of them found once; the top ten carry about 1.7%. General observations from the study: The generation probabilities recorded for non-shared clonotypes fell below those of clonotypes shared by all four donors. Rarefaction exposed incomplete sorted-subset sequencing despite large depth.

Sequenced material: memory CD4+ T cells sorted from blood. Stated subset: CD45RA-negative fraction. The source is a woman aged 30 to 39 in good health. V and J are TRBV6-5 and TRBJ1-2, with 10 bases that match TRBD1. The chain's CDR3 is CASSMGQGLPNGYTF. In nucleotides, the CDR3 is TGTGCCAGCAGTATGGGACAGGGGTTACCCAATGGCTACACCTTC.